This T cell receptor beta chain was obtained from a study of Graves' ophthalmopathy and Graves' hyperthyroidism (dated by TCRdb to the late 2010s). In the study overall: Peripheral blood samples were taken at the time of initial diagnosis, before any treatment was given. TCR beta repertoire signatures were used to distinguish Graves' ophthalmopathy from Graves' hyperthyroidism and to predict progression to ophthalmopathy. In total, approximately 140 blood samples were TCR-sequenced: around 42 ophthalmopathy, around 75 hyperthyroidism and approximately 17 hyperthyroidism-to-ophthalmopathy patients. To explore V-J signatures distinguishing ophthalmopathy from hyperthyroidism, a discovery set of roughly 98 patients (roughly 42 ophthalmopathy, 55 to 60 stable hyperthyroidism) was enrolled. For independent validation, a separate cohort was made up of some 18 hyperthyroidism patients plus 17 patients who later progressed from hyperthyroidism to ophthalmopathy. T-cell repertoires of thyroid tissue and blood were compared in more than five hyperthyroidism patients. After sampling, hyperthyroidism patients received methimazole starting at 30 mg daily, and ophthalmopathy patients received high-dose intravenous methylprednisolone. Here is what the overall study found, with its caveats: In validation, the model predicted ophthalmopathy progression with less than 71% sensitivity and roughly 72% specificity; fewer than 15 predicted patients were CT-confirmed with GO in a median of roughly 6.8 months. In cross-validation, the 13-signature model distinguished ophthalmopathy from stable hyperthyroidism with nearly 90% sensitivity and about 81% specificity, while in the test set the corresponding values were about 79% and 69%. Most of the expanded thyroid clonotypes with a frequency above 0.001 were also detected in blood, and it was suggested that the thyroid immune response may be reflected by blood repertoires. No statistical method was used to set the sample size in advance, and the investigators knew which group each participant was assigned to.

TCR beta CDR3 regions were amplified from RNA transcripts for repertoire sequencing. A first-round RT-PCR used HTBI primers with the Qiagen OneStep RT-PCR kit, followed by a second-round multiplex PCR, size selection and purification. Libraries were sequenced paired-end with 100 bp reads on an Illumina HiSeq2000. For the original study's pipeline: SOAPnuke was used to process the reads, removing any read that contained adapters or uncalled bases, had a mean Phred below 15, or lacked an exact match to the constant primer or identifier. COPE v1.2.5 was used to merge high-quality paired reads. Clonotypes were defined as unique nucleotide sequences and were aligned to IMGT TRB V, D and J references using MiTCR v1.1. The analysis was limited to V-J combinations with a frequency above 0.0001, which together covered 99% to 99.2% of repertoires. For each V-J combination, a TCR clonal expansion and chaos score was defined as the ratio of F50 clonal expansion to chaos observed in the TCRdist matrix. Welch's t-statistics and random forest were used to reduce the features to 10 to 15 V-J combinations, which were then used as input to a naive Bayes classifier. Thyroid-blood repertoire similarity was quantified with the Morisita-Horn index. TCRdb trimmed the raw reads at Q25, called clones with MiXCR and kept productive beta chains. When rows share a CDR3 protein, they turn into one entry using the most common DNA and genes. For this entry, the V and J calls and clone size follow TCRdb and not the study's own pipeline. The table for this sample lists under 350,000 distinct CDR3 sequences; roughly 16% of them were counted only once. The ten biggest clones cover around an eighth of the sample.

Ophthalmopathy patients had moderately to severely active disease, Clinical Activity Score of at least 3, NOSPECS grade of at least 4, and disease duration under 3 months. Patients with other autoimmune diseases, uncontrolled infections, pregnancy or lactation were excluded. Clinical symptoms, serum thyroxine, TRAb, thyroid ultrasound and orbital computed tomography formed the basis of the diagnosis. PBMCs were isolated from more than 9 ml of fresh peripheral blood by Ficoll-Paque density gradient centrifugation. Total RNA was extracted with Trizol reagent and quality-checked on an Agilent 2100 Bioanalyzer. This clonotype was seen ten or more times. Its binding antigen is unknown. No quality values exist for individual bases; no much larger clone is one base distant. Clipping removes 5 bases from V and 5 bases from J, with 8 as the unmatched junction base count. In the germline V gene, CDR1 corresponds to MNHEY and CDR2 to SVGEGT. The CDR3 runs 14 residues from the cysteine to the phenylalanine. Of the read, only the CDR3 DNA is kept; its 42 bases are in frame from base 1.

Sequenced sample: peripheral blood. The source of this sequence is an adult man with Graves' ophthalmopathy. This sequence uses TRBV6-2 or TRBV6-3 and TRBJ2-7, with 8 middle bases fitting TRBD1. At the DNA level, the sequence is TGTGCCAGCAGTGGACAGGGATTCATGAACGAGCAGTACTTC. The translation is CASSGQGFMNEQYF.